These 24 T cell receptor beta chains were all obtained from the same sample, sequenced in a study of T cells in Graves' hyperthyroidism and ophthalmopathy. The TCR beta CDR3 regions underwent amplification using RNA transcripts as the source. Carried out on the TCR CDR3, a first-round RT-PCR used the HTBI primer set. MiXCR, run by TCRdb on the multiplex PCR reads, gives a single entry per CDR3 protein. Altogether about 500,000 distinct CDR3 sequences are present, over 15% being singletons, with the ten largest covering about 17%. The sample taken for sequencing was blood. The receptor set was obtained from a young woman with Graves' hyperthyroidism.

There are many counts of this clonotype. The CDR3 sequence is CASNAPGQGFYEQYF. The DNA of the CDR3 is TGTGCCAGCAATGCCCCGGGACAGGGTTTCTACGAGCAGTACTTC. The chain carries TRBV6-1 and TRBJ2-7; 9 nucleotides line up with TRBD1. There are 15 residues in the CDR3. Germline CDR1 and CDR2: MNHNS and SASEGT. J was trimmed by 3 bases and V by 7 bases; bases with no gene match: 10.

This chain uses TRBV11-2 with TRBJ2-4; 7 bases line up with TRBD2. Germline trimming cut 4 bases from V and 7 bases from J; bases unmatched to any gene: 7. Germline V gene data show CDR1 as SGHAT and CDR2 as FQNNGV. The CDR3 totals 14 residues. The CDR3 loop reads CASSWEGIWNIQYF. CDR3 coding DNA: TGTGCCAGCAGCTGGGAGGGGATCTGGAACATTCAGTACTTC. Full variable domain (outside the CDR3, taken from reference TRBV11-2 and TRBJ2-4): EAGVAQSPRYKIIEKRQSVAFWCNPISGHATLYWYQQILGQGPKLLIQFQNNGVVDDSQLPKDRFSAERLKGVDSTLKIQPAKLEDSAVYLCASSWEGIWNIQYFGAGTRLSVL.

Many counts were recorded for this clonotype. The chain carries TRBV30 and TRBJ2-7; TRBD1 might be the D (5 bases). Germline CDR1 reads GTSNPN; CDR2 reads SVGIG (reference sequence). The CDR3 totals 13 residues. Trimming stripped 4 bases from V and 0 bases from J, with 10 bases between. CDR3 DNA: TGTGCCTGGAACCCGACAGCCTCCTACGAGCAGTACTTC. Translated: CAWNPTASYEQYF.

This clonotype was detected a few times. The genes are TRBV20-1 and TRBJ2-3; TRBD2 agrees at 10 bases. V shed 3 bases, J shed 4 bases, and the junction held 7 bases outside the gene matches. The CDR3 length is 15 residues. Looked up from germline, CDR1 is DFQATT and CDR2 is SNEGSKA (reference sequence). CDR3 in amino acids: CSARVAGGWSDTQYF. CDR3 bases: TGCAGTGCTAGGGTAGCGGGAGGTTGGTCAGATACGCAGTATTTT.

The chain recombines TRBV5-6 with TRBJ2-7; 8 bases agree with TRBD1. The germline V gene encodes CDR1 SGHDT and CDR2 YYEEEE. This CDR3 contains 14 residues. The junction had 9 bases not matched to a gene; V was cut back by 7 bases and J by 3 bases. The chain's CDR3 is CASSRDRSNYEQYF. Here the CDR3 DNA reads TGTGCCAGCTCTAGGGACAGGAGTAACTACGAGCAGTACTTC.

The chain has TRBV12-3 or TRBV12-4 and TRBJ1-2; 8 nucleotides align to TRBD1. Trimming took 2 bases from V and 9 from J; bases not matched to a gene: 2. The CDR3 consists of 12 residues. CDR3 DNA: TGTGCCAGCAGTTTACAGGGGGCAAGCTACACCTTC. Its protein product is CASSLQGASYTF.

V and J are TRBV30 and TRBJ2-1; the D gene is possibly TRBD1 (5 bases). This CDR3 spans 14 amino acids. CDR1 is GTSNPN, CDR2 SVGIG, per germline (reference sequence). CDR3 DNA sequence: TGTGCTGGACCCGACAGAAATAGCTACAATGAGCAGTTCTTC. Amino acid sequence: CAGPDRNSYNEQFF.

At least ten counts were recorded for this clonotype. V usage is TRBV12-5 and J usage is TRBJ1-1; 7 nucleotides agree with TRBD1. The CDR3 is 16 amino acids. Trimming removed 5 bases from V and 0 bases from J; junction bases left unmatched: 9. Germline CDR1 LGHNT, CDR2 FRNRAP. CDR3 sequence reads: CASGLGQDPMNTEAFF. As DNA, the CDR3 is TGTGCTAGTGGTCTCGGACAGGACCCCATGAACACTGAAGCTTTCTTT.

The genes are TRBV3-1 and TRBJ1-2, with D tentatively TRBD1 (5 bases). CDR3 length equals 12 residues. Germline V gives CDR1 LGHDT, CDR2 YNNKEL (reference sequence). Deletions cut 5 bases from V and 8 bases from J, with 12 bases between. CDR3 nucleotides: TGTGCCAGCAGCACCAGGGTCGAAGGCTACACCTTC. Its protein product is CASSTRVEGYTF.

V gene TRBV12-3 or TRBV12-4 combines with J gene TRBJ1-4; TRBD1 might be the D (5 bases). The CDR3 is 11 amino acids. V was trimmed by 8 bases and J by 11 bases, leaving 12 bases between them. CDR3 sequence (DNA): TGTGCCAGCGGATCGAGGGACAAACTGTTTTTT. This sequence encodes CASGSRDKLFF.

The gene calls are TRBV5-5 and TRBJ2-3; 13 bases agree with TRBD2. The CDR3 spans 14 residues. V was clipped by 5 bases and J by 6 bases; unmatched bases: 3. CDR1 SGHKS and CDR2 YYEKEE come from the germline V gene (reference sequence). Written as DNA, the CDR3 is TGTGCCAGCAGTTCGACTAGCGGGGGGGATACGCAGTATTTT. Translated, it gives CASSSTSGGDTQYF.

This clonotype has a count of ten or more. The CDR3 region is CASSLGLANYNEQFF. The CDR3 bases are TGTGCCAGCAGCTTGGGGCTAGCGAACTACAATGAGCAGTTCTTC. The V and J genes are TRBV5-5 and TRBJ2-1; D might be TRBD2 (6 bases). This CDR3 has 15 residues. The ends were cut back, 0 bases at V and 3 bases at J, with 10 bases in the middle. CDR1 SGHKS and CDR2 YYEKEE come from the germline V gene (reference sequence).

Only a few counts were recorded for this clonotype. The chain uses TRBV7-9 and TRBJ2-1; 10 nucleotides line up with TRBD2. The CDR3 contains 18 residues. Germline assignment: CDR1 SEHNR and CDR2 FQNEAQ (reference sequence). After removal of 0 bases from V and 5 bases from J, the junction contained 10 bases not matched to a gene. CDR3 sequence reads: CASSLAGLAALRNNEQFF. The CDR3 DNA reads TGTGCCAGCAGCTTAGCCGGACTAGCGGCCCTCAGGAACAATGAGCAGTTCTTC. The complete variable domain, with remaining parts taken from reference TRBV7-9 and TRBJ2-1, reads DTGVSQNPRHKITKRGQNVTFRCDPISEHNRLYWYRQTLGQGPEFLTYFQNEAQLEKSRLLSDRFSAERPKGSFSTLEIQRTEQGDSAMYLCASSLAGLAALRNNEQFFGPGTRLTVL.

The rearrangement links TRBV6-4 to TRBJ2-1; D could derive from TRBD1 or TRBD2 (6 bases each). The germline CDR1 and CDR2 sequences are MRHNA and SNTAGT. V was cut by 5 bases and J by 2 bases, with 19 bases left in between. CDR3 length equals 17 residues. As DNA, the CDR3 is TGTGCCAGCAGTTCTCGTAGTTTGGGGGGCACCTACAATGAGCAGTTCTTC. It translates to CASSSRSLGGTYNEQFF.

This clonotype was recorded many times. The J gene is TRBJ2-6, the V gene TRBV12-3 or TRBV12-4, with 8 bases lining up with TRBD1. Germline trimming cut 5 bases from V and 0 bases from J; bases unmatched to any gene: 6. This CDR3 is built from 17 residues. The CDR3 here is CASSAGQVASGANVLTF. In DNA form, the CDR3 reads TGTGCCAGCAGTGCGGGACAGGTAGCCTCTGGGGCCAACGTCCTGACTTTC.

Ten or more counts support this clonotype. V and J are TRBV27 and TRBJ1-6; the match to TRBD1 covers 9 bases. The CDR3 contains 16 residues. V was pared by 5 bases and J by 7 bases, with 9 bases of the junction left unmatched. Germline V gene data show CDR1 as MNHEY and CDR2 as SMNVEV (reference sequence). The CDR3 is CASSGRPGTGNSPLHF. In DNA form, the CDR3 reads TGTGCCAGCAGTGGTCGGCCCGGGACAGGGAATTCACCCCTCCACTTT.

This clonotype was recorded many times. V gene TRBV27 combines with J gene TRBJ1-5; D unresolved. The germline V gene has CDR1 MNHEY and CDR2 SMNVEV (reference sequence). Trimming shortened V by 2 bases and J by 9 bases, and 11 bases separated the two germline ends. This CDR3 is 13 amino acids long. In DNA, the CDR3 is TGTGCCAGCAGTTTAGGCGCCCCGGGGCCCCAGCATTTT. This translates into CASSLGAPGPQHF.

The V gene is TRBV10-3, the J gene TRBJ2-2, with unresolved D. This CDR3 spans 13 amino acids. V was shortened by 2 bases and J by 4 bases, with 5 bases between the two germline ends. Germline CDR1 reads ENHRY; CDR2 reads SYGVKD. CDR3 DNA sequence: TGTGCCATCAGTGAGACCTCCACCGGGGAGCTGTTTTTT. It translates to CAISETSTGELFF.

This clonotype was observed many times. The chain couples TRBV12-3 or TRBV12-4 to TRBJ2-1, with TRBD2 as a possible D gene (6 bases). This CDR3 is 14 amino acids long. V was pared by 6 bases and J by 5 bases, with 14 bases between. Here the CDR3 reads CASRRTILDNEQFF. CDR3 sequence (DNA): TGTGCCAGCAGACGGACTATCTTAGACAATGAGCAGTTCTTC.

CDR3 in amino acids: CASGLEQGQTYEQYF. The CDR3 coding sequence is TGTGCTAGTGGTTTGGAACAGGGACAGACCTACGAGCAGTACTTC. The chain uses TRBV12-5 and TRBJ2-7; 7 positions agree with TRBD1. The CDR3 is 15 amino acids. Germline assignment: CDR1 LGHNT and CDR2 FRNRAP. V trimming: 1 base; J trimming: 2 bases; junction bases outside the gene matches: 5.

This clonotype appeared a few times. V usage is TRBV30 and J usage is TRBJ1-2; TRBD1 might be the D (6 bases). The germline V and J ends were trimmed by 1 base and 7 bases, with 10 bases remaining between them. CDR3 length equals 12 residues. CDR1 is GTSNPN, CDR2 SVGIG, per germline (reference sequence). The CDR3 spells CAWSGGRGGYTF. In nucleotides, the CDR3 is TGTGCCTGGAGTGGAGGCAGGGGTGGCTACACCTTC.

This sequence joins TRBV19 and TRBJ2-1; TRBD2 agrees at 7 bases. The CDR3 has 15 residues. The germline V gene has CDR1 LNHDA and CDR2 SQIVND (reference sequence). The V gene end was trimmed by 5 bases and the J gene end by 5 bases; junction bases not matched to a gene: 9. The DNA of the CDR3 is TGTGCCAGTAGTCTACTAGCGCTTACGGACAATGAGCAGTTCTTC. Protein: CASSLLALTDNEQFF.

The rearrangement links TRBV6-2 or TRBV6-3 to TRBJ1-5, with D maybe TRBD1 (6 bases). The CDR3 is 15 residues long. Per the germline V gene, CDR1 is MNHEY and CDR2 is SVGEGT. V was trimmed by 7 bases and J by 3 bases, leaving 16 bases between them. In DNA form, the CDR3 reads TGTGCCAGCACCGACCACAGGGTTCCCAATCAGCCCCAGCATTTT. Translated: CASTDHRVPNQPQHF.

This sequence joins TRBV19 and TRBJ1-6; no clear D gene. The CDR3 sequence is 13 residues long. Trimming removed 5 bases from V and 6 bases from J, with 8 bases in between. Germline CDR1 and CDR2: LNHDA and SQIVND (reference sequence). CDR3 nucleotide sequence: TGTGCCAGTAGTTCCCAGAGTAATTCACCCCTCCACTTT. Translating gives CASSSQSNSPLHF.